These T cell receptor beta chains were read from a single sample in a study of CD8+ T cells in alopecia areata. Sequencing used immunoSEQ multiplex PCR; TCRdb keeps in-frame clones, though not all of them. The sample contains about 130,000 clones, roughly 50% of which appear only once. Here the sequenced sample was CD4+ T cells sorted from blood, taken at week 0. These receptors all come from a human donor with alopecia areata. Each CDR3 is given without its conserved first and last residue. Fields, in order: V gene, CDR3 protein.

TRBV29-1	SVVVNSIGGELF
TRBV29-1	SVGATADRT
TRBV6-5	ASSSTGGGEQY
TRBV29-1	SVRSVNYGYT
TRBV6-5	ATKPLAGNYEQY
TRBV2	ASSSGLAAEYEQY
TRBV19	ASSSYNEQF
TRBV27	ASSLGAETRTEAF
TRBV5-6	ASSPDRALANVLT
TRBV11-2	ASSLTGAYGYT
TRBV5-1	ASSLAGPPTDTQY
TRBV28	ASSFGTGAWY
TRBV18	ASSPGLVDTQY
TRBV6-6	ASSGTVDGYT
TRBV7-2	ASSLVTGDTQY
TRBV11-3	ASSPWTGGTYEQY
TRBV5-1	ASSSAGSGANVLT
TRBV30	AWSRGEETQY
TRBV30	AWRLPRSAGGRYQETQY
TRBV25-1	ASSDSYEQY
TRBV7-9	ASSLHTIEETQY
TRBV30	AWSVPQGYGYT
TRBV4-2	ASSPYFDRTSYEQY
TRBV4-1	ASSPRGTASSSGNTIY
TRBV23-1	ASGTAENIQY
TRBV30	AFSSAAVTNEQF
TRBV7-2	ASSLWPGTDTQY
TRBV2	ASNSRGGNEQF
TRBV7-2	ASSSQGLASGTQY
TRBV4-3	ASSQDTTREQY
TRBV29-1	SVMEDRGAPQH
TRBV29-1	SVANSEETQY
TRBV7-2	ASRTGTSLGTQY
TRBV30	AWRVPWGNQPQH
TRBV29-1	SVEGTEWTQY
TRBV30	AWRPGRAEKLF
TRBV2	ASNTGTGNGELF
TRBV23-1	ASSRDRGPRTEQPQH
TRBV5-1	ASSSGGLAYEQY
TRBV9	ASSEVGRRVSSYEQY
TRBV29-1	SVRDRFPNYGYT
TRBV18	ASSTGGGETQY
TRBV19	ASSDGRWRGNSPLH
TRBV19	ASSTMINQPQH
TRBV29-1	SVGYPSETQY
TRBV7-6	ASSPHPGGSSGANVLT
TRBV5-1	ASSPQQGADEQF
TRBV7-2	ASSQTGTNYNEQF
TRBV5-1	ASTIAGGPPDTQY
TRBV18	ASSPLGTSGGSYEQY